A single sample is the source of the 6 T cell receptor beta chains below, sequenced in a study of Graves' ophthalmopathy and Graves' hyperthyroidism. RNA transcripts were the source from which TCR beta CDR3 regions were amplified. HTBI primers were employed in first-round RT-PCR, then a second-round multiplex PCR followed. TCRdb called the multiplex PCR reads again in MiXCR, with one record for every CDR3 protein. The data show hundreds of thousands of distinct CDR3 sequences, approximately 21% seen once. Source material: peripheral blood. Source of these receptors: a woman between 18 and 30 years old with stable Graves' hyperthyroidism. Some clones in this sample may be carry-over from other donors' samples.

The V and J genes are TRBV7-9 and TRBJ2-7; D may be TRBD2 (7 bases). Per germline, CDR1 SEHNR and CDR2 FQNEAQ (reference sequence). V lost 5 bases and J lost 12, with 17 bases in between. There are 12 residues in the CDR3. CDR3 protein: CASSEGGISLYF. The CDR3 region has the DNA TGTGCCAGCAGCGAGGGGGGGATTAGCCTGTACTTC.

J is TRBJ1-6 and V is TRBV2, with a possible D match to TRBD1 (5 bases). Germline V gene data show CDR1 as SNHLY and CDR2 as FYNNEI. V was shortened by 2 bases and J by 7 bases, with 12 bases between the two germline ends. The length of the CDR3 is 15 residues. CDR3 region: CASSERSQGNSPLHF. CDR3 nucleotide sequence: TGTGCCAGCAGTGAACGTAGCCAGGGCAATTCACCCCTCCACTTT.

This clonotype appeared many times. This chain links TRBV11-1 with TRBJ2-5; D is undetermined. Germline-derived CDR1 and CDR2 are SGHAT and FQDESV (reference sequence). Trimming took 1 base from V and 1 from J, leaving 10 bases between them. CDR3 size: 15 residues. Written as DNA, the CDR3 is TGTGCCAGCAGCTTAGTTGGTAGGACCCAAGAGACCCAGTACTTC. Translated, it gives CASSLVGRTQETQYF.

This chain joins TRBV12-3 or TRBV12-4 and TRBJ2-7, with 9 bases matching TRBD1. This CDR3 has 15 amino acids. Germline trimming cut 2 bases from V and 3 bases from J; bases unmatched to any gene: 5. The CDR3 spells CASSLSGTGYYEQYF. Written as DNA, the CDR3 is TGTGCCAGCAGTTTAAGCGGGACAGGGTACTACGAGCAGTACTTC.

This clonotype appeared many times. The genes are TRBV9 and TRBJ2-7; D ambiguous. This CDR3 region has 13 residues. Germline-derived CDR1 and CDR2 are SGDLS and YYNGEE. V was cut by 4 bases and J by 3 bases, with 11 bases left in between. CDR3 loop: CASSPSFDYEQYF. The CDR3 bases are TGTGCCAGCAGCCCAAGCTTCGACTACGAGCAGTACTTC. The full variable domain, its missing parts supplied by reference TRBV9 and TRBJ2-7, is DSGVTQTPKHLITATGQRVTLRCSPRSGDLSVYWYQQSLDQGLQFLIQYYNGEERAKGNILERFSAQQFPDLHSELNLSSLELGDSALYFCASSPSFDYEQYFGPGTRLTVT.

This clonotype was seen a few times. This chain connects TRBV28 to TRBJ1-5, with D possibly being TRBD1 (5 bases). The CDR3 covers 17 residues. The germline V and J ends were trimmed by 6 bases and 2 bases, with 20 bases remaining between them. Germline loops: CDR1 MDHEN, CDR2 SYDVKM. The CDR3 DNA sequence: TGTGCCAGCAGCCCATTGGCAGGACATGTGGGCAATCAGCCCCAGCATTTT. It translates to CASSPLAGHVGNQPQHF.